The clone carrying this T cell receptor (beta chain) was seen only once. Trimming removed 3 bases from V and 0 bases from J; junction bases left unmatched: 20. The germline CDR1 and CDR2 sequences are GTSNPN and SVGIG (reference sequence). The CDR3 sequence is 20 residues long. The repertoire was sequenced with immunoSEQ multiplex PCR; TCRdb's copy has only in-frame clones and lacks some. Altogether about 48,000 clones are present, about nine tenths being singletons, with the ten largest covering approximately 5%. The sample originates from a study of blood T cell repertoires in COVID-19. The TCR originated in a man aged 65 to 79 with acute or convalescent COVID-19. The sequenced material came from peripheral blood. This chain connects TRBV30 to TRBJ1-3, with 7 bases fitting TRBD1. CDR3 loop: CAWRPPLGTVWGISGNTIYF. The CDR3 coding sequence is TGTGCCTGGAGGCCTCCGTTGGGGACAGTCTGGGGAATCTCTGGAAACACCATATATTTT.